This T cell receptor (beta chain) was profiled in a study of T cell changes during pregnancy in multiple sclerosis. Here immunoSEQ multiplex PCR was the method, and the copy in TCRdb shows in-frame clones only, minus some. The top ten clones hold 1.4% of a sample with tens of thousands of clones, around 90% of them seen once. The CDR3 length is 13 residues. Germline CDR1 reads SGDLS; CDR2 reads YYNGEE. V lost 3 bases, J lost 2 bases, and 7 bases lay in between. The chain uses TRBV9 and TRBJ2-3; D not resolved. The clonotype originates from a female donor with multiple sclerosis, enrolled in a pregnancy study. Specimen: peripheral blood, collected before pregnancy. CDR3 protein: CASSAPTTDTQYF. The CDR3 DNA reads as TGTGCCAGCAGCGCCCCTACCACAGATACGCAGTATTTT.